Included here is one T cell receptor beta chain sequence, with context. Looked up from germline, CDR1 is MGHRA and CDR2 is YSYEKL. The CDR3 loop spans 16 amino acids. V lost 8 bases to trimming and J lost 4 bases, with 23 bases between them. The source of the sample is a study of blood T cell repertoires in COVID-19. As for the study in general: Donors in the United States, Italy and Spain gave samples during acute or convalescent COVID-19. Sources were T cells, B-cell-depleted T cells, or PBMCs; the material itself was cDNA or gDNA.

Methods used by the authors: Estimated nucleated cell counts came from reference gene primer amplification. Profiled with immunoSEQ multiplex PCR; TCRdb holds only in-frame clones, not every one. V and J calls plus clone size are reproduced from that table; the DNA served to infer D and trimming. The sample includes around 230,000 clones, roughly four fifths of them seen just once. Material for sequencing was PBMCs or T cells enriched from blood (not recorded which). The clonotype originates from a man aged 35-49 years who had recovered from COVID-19. This chain connects TRBV4-1 to TRBJ1-2; the D gene is possibly TRBD1 (6 bases). The CDR3 reads CASSLGQISLVYGYTF. The CDR3 coding sequence is TGCGCCAGCTCCCTCGGACAGATAAGCCTCGTCTATGGCTACACCTTC.